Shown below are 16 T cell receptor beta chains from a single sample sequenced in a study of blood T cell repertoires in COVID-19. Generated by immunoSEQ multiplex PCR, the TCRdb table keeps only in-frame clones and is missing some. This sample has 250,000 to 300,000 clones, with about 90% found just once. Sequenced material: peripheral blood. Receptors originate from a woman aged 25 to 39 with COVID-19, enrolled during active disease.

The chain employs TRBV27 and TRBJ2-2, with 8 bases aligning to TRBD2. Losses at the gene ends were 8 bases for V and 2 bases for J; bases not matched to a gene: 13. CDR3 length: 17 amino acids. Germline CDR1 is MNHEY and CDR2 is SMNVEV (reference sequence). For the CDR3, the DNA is TGTGCCAGCGCTACAGGAGCGGGGGCTGGAAACACCGGGGAGCTGTTTTTT. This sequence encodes CASATGAGAGNTGELFF.

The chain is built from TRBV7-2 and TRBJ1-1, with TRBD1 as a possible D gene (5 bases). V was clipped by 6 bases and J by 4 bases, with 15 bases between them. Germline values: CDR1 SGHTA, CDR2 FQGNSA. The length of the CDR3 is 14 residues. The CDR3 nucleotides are TGTGCCAGCAGTCTATCAGGGTCGCTCACTGAAGCTTTCTTT. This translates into CASSLSGSLTEAFF.

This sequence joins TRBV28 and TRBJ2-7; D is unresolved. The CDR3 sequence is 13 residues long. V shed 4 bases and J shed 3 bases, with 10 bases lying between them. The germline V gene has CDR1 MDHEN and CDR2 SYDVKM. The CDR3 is CASSSRHNYEQYF. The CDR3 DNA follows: TGTGCCAGCAGTTCCCGACACAACTACGAGCAGTACTTC.

The CDR3 is CAWIRGKTQYF. The CDR3 nucleotides are TGTGCCTGGATAAGGGGAAAGACCCAGTACTTC. The chain combines TRBV30 with TRBJ2-5; maybe TRBD1 (5 bases). Trimming took off 4 bases at V and 6 bases at J, with 9 bases between the two ends. The CDR3 sequence is 11 residues long. Germline V lookup: CDR1 GTSNPN, CDR2 SVGIG (reference sequence).

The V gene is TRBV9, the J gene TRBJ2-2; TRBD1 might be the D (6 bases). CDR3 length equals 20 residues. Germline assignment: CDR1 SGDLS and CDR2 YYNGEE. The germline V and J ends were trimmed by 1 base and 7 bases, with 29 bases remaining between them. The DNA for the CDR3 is TGTGCCAGCAGCGTAAGCAAAGAAGGGGGTTGGAACAGGGAAATCGGGGAGCTGTTTTTT. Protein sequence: CASSVSKEGGWNREIGELFF. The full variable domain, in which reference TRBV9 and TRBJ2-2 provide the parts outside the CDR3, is DSGVTQTPKHLITATGQRVTLRCSPRSGDLSVYWYQQSLDQGLQFLIQYYNGEERAKGNILERFSAQQFPDLHSELNLSSLELGDSALYFCASSVSKEGGWNREIGELFFGEGSRLTVL.

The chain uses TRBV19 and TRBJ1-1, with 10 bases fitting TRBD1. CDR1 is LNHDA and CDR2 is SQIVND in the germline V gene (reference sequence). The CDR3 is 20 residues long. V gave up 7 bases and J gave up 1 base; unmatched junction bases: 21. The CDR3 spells CASTLRGGAGTGVKNTEAFF. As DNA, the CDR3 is TGTGCCAGTACCCTGAGGGGAGGAGCCGGGACAGGGGTTAAGAACACTGAAGCTTTCTTT.

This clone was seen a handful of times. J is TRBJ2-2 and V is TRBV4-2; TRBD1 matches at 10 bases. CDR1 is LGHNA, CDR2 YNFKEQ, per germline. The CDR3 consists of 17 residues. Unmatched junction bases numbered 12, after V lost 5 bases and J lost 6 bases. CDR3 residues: CASSTRTPGTGAGELFF. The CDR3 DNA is TGTGCCAGCAGCACACGGACCCCCGGGACAGGGGCCGGGGAGCTGTTTTTT.

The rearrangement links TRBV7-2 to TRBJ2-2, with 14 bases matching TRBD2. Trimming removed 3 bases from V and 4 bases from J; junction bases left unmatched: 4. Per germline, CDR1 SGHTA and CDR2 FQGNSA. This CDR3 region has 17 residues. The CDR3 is CASSLAGLAGVTGELFF. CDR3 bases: TGTGCCAGCAGCTTGGCGGGACTAGCGGGGGTCACCGGGGAGCTGTTTTTT. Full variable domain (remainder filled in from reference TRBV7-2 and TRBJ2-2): GAGVSQSPSNKVTEKGKDVELRCDPISGHTALYWYRQSLGQGLEFLIYFQGNSAPDKSGLPSDRFSAERTGGSVSTLTIQRTQQEDSAVYLCASSLAGLAGVTGELFFGEGSRLTVL.

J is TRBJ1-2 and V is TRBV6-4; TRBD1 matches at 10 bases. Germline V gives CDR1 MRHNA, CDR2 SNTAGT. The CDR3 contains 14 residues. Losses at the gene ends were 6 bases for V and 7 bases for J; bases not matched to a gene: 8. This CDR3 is CASRRGQGSGGYTF. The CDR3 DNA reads TGTGCCAGCAGGAGGGGACAGGGGTCGGGTGGCTACACCTTC.

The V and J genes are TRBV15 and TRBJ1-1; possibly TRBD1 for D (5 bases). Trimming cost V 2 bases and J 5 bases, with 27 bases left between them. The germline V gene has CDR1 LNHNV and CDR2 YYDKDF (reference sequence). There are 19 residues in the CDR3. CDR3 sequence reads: CATSRPPWGSTFSVTEAFF. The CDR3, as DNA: TGTGCCACCAGCAGACCACCTTGGGGCAGTACTTTTTCGGTAACTGAAGCTTTCTTT. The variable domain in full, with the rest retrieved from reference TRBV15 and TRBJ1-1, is DAMVIQNPRYQVTQFGKPVTLSCSQTLNHNVMYWYQQKSSQAPKLLFHYYDKDFNNEADTPDNFQSRRPNTSFCFLDIRSPGLGDTAMYLCATSRPPWGSTFSVTEAFFGQGTRLTVV.

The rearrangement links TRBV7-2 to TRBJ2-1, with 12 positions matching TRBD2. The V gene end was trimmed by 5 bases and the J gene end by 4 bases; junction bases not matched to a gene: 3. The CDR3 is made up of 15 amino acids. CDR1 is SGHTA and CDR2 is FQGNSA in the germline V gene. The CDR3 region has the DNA TGTGCCAGCAGCCTGACTAGCGGGGGATACAATGAGCAGTTCTTC. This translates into CASSLTSGGYNEQFF.

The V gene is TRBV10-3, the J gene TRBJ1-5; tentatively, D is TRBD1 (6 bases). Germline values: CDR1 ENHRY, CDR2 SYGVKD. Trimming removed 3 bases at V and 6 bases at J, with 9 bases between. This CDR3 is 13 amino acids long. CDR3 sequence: CAISDLGAQPQHF. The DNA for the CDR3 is TGTGCCATCAGTGACCTGGGGGCTCAGCCCCAGCATTTT.

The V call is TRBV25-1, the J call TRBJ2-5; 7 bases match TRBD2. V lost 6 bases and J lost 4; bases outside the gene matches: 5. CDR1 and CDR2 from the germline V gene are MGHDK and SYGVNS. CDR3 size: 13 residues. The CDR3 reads CASSRDYGETQYF. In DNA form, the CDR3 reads TGTGCCAGCAGCCGGGACTACGGAGAGACCCAGTACTTC.

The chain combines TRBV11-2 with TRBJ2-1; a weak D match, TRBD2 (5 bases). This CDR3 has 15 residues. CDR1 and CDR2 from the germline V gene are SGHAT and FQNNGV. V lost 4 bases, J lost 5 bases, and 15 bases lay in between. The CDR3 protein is CASSSIRGRHNEQFF. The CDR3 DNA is TGTGCCAGCAGCTCGATACGGGGTAGGCACAATGAGCAGTTCTTC.

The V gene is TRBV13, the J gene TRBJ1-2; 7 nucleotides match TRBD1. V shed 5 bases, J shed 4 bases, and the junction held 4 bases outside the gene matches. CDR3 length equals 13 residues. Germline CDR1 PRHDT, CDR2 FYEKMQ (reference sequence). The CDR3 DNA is TGTGCCAGCAGCGCACAGGGGTCCTATGGCTACACCTTC. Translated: CASSAQGSYGYTF.

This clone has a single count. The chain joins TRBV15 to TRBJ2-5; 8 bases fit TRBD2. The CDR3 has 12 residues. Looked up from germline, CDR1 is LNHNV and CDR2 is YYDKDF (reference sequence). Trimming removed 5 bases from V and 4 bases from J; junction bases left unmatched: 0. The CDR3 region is CATSRGGETQYF. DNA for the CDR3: TGTGCCACCAGCCGGGGGGGAGAGACCCAGTACTTC.